The clone carrying this T cell receptor (beta chain) was recorded a few times. What it binds is not known. Only healthy Caucasians were included as donors. These data originate in a study of identical twins. TCRdb itself ran the 5' RACE reads through MiXCR, one entry per CDR3 protein. The sample lists under 1 million distinct CDR3 sequences; approximately 13% were seen once. The CDR3 runs 17 residues. CDR1 and CDR2 from the germline V gene are SGHTA and FQGNSA. V gave up 5 bases and J gave up 4 bases; unmatched junction bases: 14. General observations from the study: Part of the zero-insertion signal could reflect confounding by invariant MAIT and iNKT cells. The study found weaker excess twin sharing in beta out-of-frame sequences. Insertion counts were lower in abundant cord blood beta clonotypes, a trend that memory repertoires did not show.

The same specimen was also included in a second study, on yellow fever vaccine responses in identical twins.

This TCR came from a woman between 18 and 29 years old in good health. The gene calls are TRBV7-2 and TRBJ2-3; TRBD2 matches at 8 bases. The sequencing sample was made of PBMCs. This CDR3 reads CASSHLALGGRPDTQYF. The CDR3 DNA follows: TGTGCCAGCAGCCACCTTGCGTTGGGCGGGAGGCCAGATACGCAGTATTTT.